Presented here are 25 T cell receptor beta chains from one specimen sequenced in a study of T cell repertoires in cytomegalovirus infection. Antigen specificity for these receptors is unknown. MiXCR, applied by TCRdb to the reads, yields one record per CDR3 protein. The table shows some 920,000 distinct CDR3 sequences, with roughly 30% occurring only once. Sequenced here: cultured CD8+ T cells from PBMCs, sampled from culture after CMV antigen stimulation. Receptors originate from a human donor in good health (CMV status not recorded). Some clones in this sample may be carry-over from other donors' samples.

In its sample, this clonotype was seen a few times. The rearrangement joins TRBV7-9 to TRBJ2-3, with D unclear. This CDR3 has 14 residues. Germline values: CDR1 SEHNR, CDR2 FQNEAQ (reference sequence). The V gene lost 6 bases and the J gene lost 2 bases, with 12 bases spanning the gap. The CDR3 DNA reads TGTGCCAGCAGTCAAATAAACCCCACAGATACGCAGTATTTT. It codes for CASSQINPTDTQYF.

In this sample, this clonotype turned up many times. The rearrangement links TRBV7-9 to TRBJ2-7, with a tentative D call TRBD1 (5 bases). CDR3 length: 12 amino acids. Germline-derived CDR1 and CDR2 are SEHNR and FQNEAQ (reference sequence). The V end lost 5 bases, the J end lost 3 bases, and 8 bases lay between the germline ends. The CDR3 loop is CASSLQGYEQYF. CDR3 DNA sequence: TGTGCCAGCAGCCTTCAGGGCTACGAGCAGTACTTC.

The J gene is TRBJ1-2, the V gene TRBV6-8; maybe TRBD1 (5 bases). In germline, CDR1 is MNHGY, CDR2 SAAAGT. The CDR3 runs 18 residues. The ends were cut back, 1 base at V and 5 bases at J, with 23 bases in the middle. CDR3 DNA sequence: TGTGCCAGCAGTTACTGGACCGAAGGGGAGACGGGGGGATATGGCTACACCTTC. It is translated as CASSYWTEGETGGYGYTF.

The chain uses TRBV9 and TRBJ1-1; D perhaps matches TRBD1 (6 bases). Germline-derived CDR1 and CDR2 are SGDLS and YYNGEE. The CDR3 is made up of 16 amino acids. Trimming took 5 bases from V and 5 from J, leaving 22 bases between them. The CDR3: CASSEPQGLRGTEAFF. The CDR3 bases are TGTGCCAGCAGTGAACCACAGGGCCTACGGGGAACTGAAGCTTTCTTT.

Points on this clonotype: A much more abundant neighbour one base away suggests this may be a read error. The rearrangement uses TRBV7-9 and TRBJ2-7; TRBD1 matches at 10 bases. Germline V gene sequence: CDR1 SEHNR, CDR2 FQNEAQ (reference sequence). The CDR3 consists of 16 residues. V trimming: 7 bases; J trimming: 3 bases; junction bases outside the gene matches: 12. CDR3 sequence: CASNKADRGVFYEQYF. The DNA for the CDR3 is TGTGCCAGCAACAAAGCGGACAGGGGGGTATTCTACGAGCAGTACTTC.

This clonotype was seen a single time. This sequence joins TRBV10-1 and TRBJ2-3; no firm D call. V gave up 6 bases and J gave up 1 base, with 14 bases separating them. Germline-derived CDR1 and CDR2 are WNHNN and SYGVQD (reference sequence). The CDR3 has 15 amino acids. CDR3 DNA: TGCGCCAGCAGCAGACTGCTGACTGGCACAGATACGCAGTATTTT. It is translated as CASSRLLTGTDTQYF.

The chain links TRBV20-1 to TRBJ2-1; 10 bases are a match to TRBD2. This CDR3 is built from 13 residues. V was pared by 7 bases and J by 5 bases, with 5 bases of the junction left unmatched. Per the germline V gene, CDR1 is DFQATT and CDR2 is SNEGSKA (reference sequence). In DNA, the CDR3 is TGCAGTGGGCAGCGGGGGGGCAACAATGAGCAGTTCTTC. Encoded protein: CSGQRGGNNEQFF.

In its sample, this clonotype was seen a few times. This chain connects TRBV12-3 or TRBV12-4 to TRBJ2-7; D is undetermined. V was cut by 6 bases and J by 3 bases, with 15 bases left in between. CDR3 size: 14 residues. CDR3 nucleotide sequence: TGTGCCAGCAGCTTCCCTCCGGTAGGCTACGAGCAGTACTTC. This sequence encodes CASSFPPVGYEQYF.

The chain has TRBV7-9 and TRBJ2-7; no firm D call. V was shortened by 1 base and J by 3 bases, with 7 bases between the two germline ends. Germline assignment: CDR1 SEHNR and CDR2 FQNEAQ (reference sequence). This CDR3 is 13 amino acids long. The CDR3 coding sequence is TGTGCCAGCAGCTTAGAGGGTGTCTACGAGCAGTACGTC. Translating gives CASSLEGVYEQYV.

In this sample, this clonotype turned up a few times. CDR3 DNA sequence: TGTGCCAGCAGTTATTACGGGACAGATCCTAATGAAAAACTGTTTTTT. Amino acid sequence: CASSYYGTDPNEKLFF. This chain joins TRBV6-6 and TRBJ1-4; 7 positions match TRBD1. Trimming at V came to 3 bases and at J to 3 bases, leaving 7 bases not matched to a gene. Germline CDR1 MNHNY, CDR2 SVGAGI (reference sequence). The CDR3 is 16 amino acids.

The chain has TRBV7-9 and TRBJ2-1, with D uncertain. Trimming shortened V by 0 bases and J by 7 bases, and 10 bases separated the two germline ends. The CDR3 sequence is 14 residues long. The germline V gene has CDR1 SEHNR and CDR2 FQNEAQ (reference sequence). The CDR3 spells CASSLAADLNEQFF. In DNA, the CDR3 is TGTGCCAGCAGCTTAGCAGCCGATTTGAATGAGCAGTTCTTC.

In the case of this clonotype: Compared with germline, one end of the junction differs, possibly owing to a read error. The gene calls are TRBV27 and TRBJ1-4; TRBD1 matches at 7 bases. Germline values: CDR1 MNHEY, CDR2 SMNVEV (reference sequence). The CDR3 spans 15 residues. In nucleotides, the CDR3 is TGTGTCAGCAGTTTACTCCCACCGGGACAGGAAAAACTGTTTTTT. This sequence encodes CVSSLLPPGQEKLFF.

The rearrangement uses TRBV7-3 and TRBJ2-5, with TRBD1 matching over 11 bases. The CDR3 totals 16 residues. V shed 0 bases and J 1 base; nucleotides not matched to a gene: 1. Germline V gene sequence: CDR1 SGHTA, CDR2 FQGTGA. The CDR3, as DNA: TGTGCCAGCAGCTTAACCGGGACAGGGGGCCAAGAGACCCAGTACTTC. It yields the protein CASSLTGTGGQETQYF.

This clonotype was counted ten times or more. DNA of the CDR3: TGTGCCAGCAGCCCACCAAGGGGGGGAAATGAGCAGTTCTTC. Amino acids: CASSPPRGGNEQFF. The chain links TRBV7-2 to TRBJ2-1; perhaps TRBD2 as D (7 bases). Germline assignment: CDR1 SGHTA and CDR2 FQGNSA. The CDR3 runs 14 residues. With 5 bases removed from V and 7 bases from J, the gap between germline ends came to 15 bases.

V gene TRBV28 combines with J gene TRBJ2-2; D ambiguous. The CDR3 covers 12 residues. V lost 7 bases, J lost 6 bases, and 9 bases lay in between. Per the germline V gene, CDR1 is MDHEN and CDR2 is SYDVKM. Here the CDR3 DNA reads TGTGCCAGCAATTCTTGGGCCGGGGAGCTGTTTTTT. Translating gives CASNSWAGELFF.

The chain recombines TRBV12-3 or TRBV12-4 with TRBJ1-5; D is perhaps TRBD1 (5 bases). This CDR3 spans 15 amino acids. The germline V and J ends were trimmed by 2 bases and 3 bases, with 11 bases remaining between them. The CDR3 here is CASSLKYRPNQPQHF. CDR3 in DNA: TGTGCCAGCAGTTTAAAGTACAGGCCCAATCAGCCCCAGCATTTT.

This clonotype was seen at least ten times. J is TRBJ2-1 and V is TRBV7-2; D call uncertain. CDR1 and CDR2 from the germline V gene are SGHTA and FQGNSA. The ends were cut back, 1 base at V and 8 bases at J, with 3 bases in the middle. The length of the CDR3 is 11 residues. CDR3 sequence: CASSLVDEQFF. The CDR3 nucleotides are TGTGCCAGCAGCTTAGTCGATGAGCAGTTCTTC.

The chain has TRBV4-3 and TRBJ1-2; D not resolved. Per the germline V gene, CDR1 is LGHNA and CDR2 is YSLEER. The CDR3 totals 17 residues. The V and J ends lost 4 bases and 2 bases respectively, with 20 bases between them. Here the CDR3 reads CASSLHLATASNYGYTF. In DNA form, the CDR3 reads TGCGCCAGCAGCCTCCACCTTGCAACAGCCTCCAACTATGGCTACACCTTC.

The chain uses TRBV11-2 and TRBJ2-5, with 7 bases matching TRBD1. The J segment lost 1 base and the V segment lost 4 bases, leaving 12 bases of the junction unmatched. This CDR3 is built from 17 residues. Looked up from germline, CDR1 is SGHAT and CDR2 is FQNNGV. Written as DNA, the CDR3 is TGTGCCAGCAGCTACCTGCCCGGGACAGATACCCAAGAGACCCAGTACTTC. Translated, it gives CASSYLPGTDTQETQYF.

This clonotype appeared a few times. This chain joins TRBV7-9 and TRBJ2-5, with D hard to call. Germline assignment: CDR1 SEHNR and CDR2 FQNEAQ (reference sequence). The V gene lost 1 base and the J gene lost 3 bases, with 9 bases spanning the gap. This CDR3 has 14 amino acids. As DNA, the CDR3 is TGTGCCAGCAGCTTAGTGCAGGCCGAAGAGACCCAGTACTTC. The encoded protein is CASSLVQAEETQYF.

As to this clonotype: Since a much larger clone is just one base distant, this may be a read error. The chain uses TRBV7-9 and TRBJ2-7, with D unclear. The CDR3 has 13 residues. The V end lost 1 base, the J end lost 1 base, and 5 bases lay between the germline ends. Germline-derived CDR1 and CDR2 are SEHNR and FQNEAQ (reference sequence). Here the CDR3 reads CASSLDKSYEQYF. For the CDR3, the DNA is TGTGCCAGCAGCTTAGACAAATCCTACGAGCAGTACTTC.

A note on this clonotype: A much larger clonotype is one base distant, so this may be a read error. The chain has TRBV20-1 and TRBJ2-1; 7 bases are a match to TRBD1. The CDR3 runs 15 residues. Germline loops: CDR1 DFQATT, CDR2 SNEGSKA (reference sequence). In nucleotides, the CDR3 is TGCGGTGCTAGAAGTCCACAGGGGATATACAATGAGCAGTTCTTC. It yields the protein CGARSPQGIYNEQFF.

This clonotype was counted only a few times. CDR3 residues: CASSLGDRVYGYTF. For the CDR3, the DNA is TGTGCCAGCAGCTTAGGGGACAGGGTCTATGGCTACACCTTC. This chain links TRBV5-6 with TRBJ1-2, with 9 bases that match TRBD1. Germline loops: CDR1 SGHDT, CDR2 YYEEEE. J gave up 4 bases and V 2 bases, and 3 bases lay outside the gene matches. This CDR3 comprises 14 residues.

CDR3 protein: CASSWEGGSEAFF. CDR3 DNA sequence: TGTGCCAGCAGCTGGGAAGGAGGCTCTGAAGCTTTCTTT. The chain is built from TRBV7-6 and TRBJ1-1; D is unresolved. The CDR3 consists of 13 residues. Germline assignment: CDR1 SGHVS and CDR2 FNYEAQ. The V end was cut by 4 bases, the J end by 6 bases, with 12 bases between.

This chain uses TRBV12-3 or TRBV12-4 with TRBJ2-3; 14 bases line up with TRBD2. V gave up 3 bases and J gave up 4 bases; unmatched junction bases: 6. CDR3 length: 17 amino acids. CDR3 nucleotide sequence: TGTGCCAGCAGTTTCGGACTAGCGGGGGGTATGTCAGATACGCAGTATTTT. Translated: CASSFGLAGGMSDTQYF.